This T cell receptor (beta chain) was observed in a study of human T cells and chemical hapten exposure. Time point specified: pre-sensitization, week 0. The treatment: therapeutic diphenylcyclopropenone sensitization with weekly scalp DPC. Unique molecular identifiers were attached to individual cDNA molecules within the library. MiXCR, applied by TCRdb to the RACE reads, yields one record per CDR3 protein. The sample gives 89,000 or so distinct CDR3 sequences, 7.5% to 9.5% of which show up once; just over 2.5% is in the top ten. Per germline, CDR1 SGHRS and CDR2 YFSETQ. This CDR3 is built from 16 residues. V lost 0 bases, J lost 4 bases, and 16 bases lay in between.

The source is a man aged 40-55 years with alopecia areata. Some clones in this sample may be carry-over from other donors' samples. Material: whole blood, obtained in connection with sensitization to the hapten diphenylcyclopropenone (DPC). V and J are TRBV5-1 and TRBJ2-5; D uncertain. The CDR3: CASSLAPATPRETQYF. In DNA, the CDR3 is TGCGCCAGCAGCTTGGCTCCCGCGACACCGAGAGAGACCCAGTACTTC.